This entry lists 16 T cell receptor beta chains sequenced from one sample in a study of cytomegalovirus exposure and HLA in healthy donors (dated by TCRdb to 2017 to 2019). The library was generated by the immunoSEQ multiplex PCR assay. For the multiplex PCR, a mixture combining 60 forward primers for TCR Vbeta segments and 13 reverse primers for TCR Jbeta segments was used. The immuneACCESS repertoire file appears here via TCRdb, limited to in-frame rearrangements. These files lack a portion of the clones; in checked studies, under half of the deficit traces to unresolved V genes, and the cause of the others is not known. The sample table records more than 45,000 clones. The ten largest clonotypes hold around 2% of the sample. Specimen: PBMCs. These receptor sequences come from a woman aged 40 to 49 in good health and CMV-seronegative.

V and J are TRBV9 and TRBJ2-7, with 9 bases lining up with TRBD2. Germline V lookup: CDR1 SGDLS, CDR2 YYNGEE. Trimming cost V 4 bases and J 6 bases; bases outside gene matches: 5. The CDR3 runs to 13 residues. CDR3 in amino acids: CASSPRLAAEQYF. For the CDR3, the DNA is TGTGCCAGCAGCCCTCGACTAGCGGCCGAGCAGTACTTC.

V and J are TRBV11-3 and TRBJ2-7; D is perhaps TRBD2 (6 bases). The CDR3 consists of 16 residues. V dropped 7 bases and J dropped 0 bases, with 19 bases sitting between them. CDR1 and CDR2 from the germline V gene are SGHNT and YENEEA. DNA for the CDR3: TGTGCCAGCACCTCCCCCGCCGGGGGAAGCTCCTACGAGCAGTACTTC. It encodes CASTSPAGGSSYEQYF.

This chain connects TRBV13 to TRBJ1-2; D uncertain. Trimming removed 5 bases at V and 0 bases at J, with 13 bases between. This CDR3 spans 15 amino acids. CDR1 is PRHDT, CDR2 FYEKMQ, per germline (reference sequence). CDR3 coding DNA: TGTGCCAGCAGCCACCTCGACAATCCTAACTATGGCTACACCTTC. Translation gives CASSHLDNPNYGYTF.

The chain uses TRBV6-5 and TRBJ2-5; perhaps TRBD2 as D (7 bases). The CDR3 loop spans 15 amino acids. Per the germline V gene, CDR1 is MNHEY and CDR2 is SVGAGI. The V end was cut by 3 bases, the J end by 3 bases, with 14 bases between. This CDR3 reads CASSYSGGGKETQYF. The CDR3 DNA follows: TGTGCCAGCAGTTATTCGGGGGGCGGAAAAGAGACCCAGTACTTC.

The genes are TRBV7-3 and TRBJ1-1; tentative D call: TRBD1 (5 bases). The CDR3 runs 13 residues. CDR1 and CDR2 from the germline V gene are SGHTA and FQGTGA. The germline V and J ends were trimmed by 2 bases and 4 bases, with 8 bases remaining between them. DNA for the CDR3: TGTGCCAGCAGCTTATTCGGGGGCACTGAAGCTTTCTTT. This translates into CASSLFGGTEAFF.

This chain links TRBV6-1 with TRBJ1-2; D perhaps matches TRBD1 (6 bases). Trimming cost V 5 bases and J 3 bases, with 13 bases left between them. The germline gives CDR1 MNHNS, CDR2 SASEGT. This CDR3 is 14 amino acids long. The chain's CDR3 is CASSTQGLDYGYTF. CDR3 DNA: TGTGCCAGCAGTACACAGGGTTTGGACTATGGCTACACCTTC.

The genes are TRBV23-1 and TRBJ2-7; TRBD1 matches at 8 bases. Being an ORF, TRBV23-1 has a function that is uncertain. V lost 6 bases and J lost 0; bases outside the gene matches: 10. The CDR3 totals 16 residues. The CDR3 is CASSRDRQGSSYEQYF. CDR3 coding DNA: TGCGCCAGCAGCCGAGACCGACAGGGGAGCTCCTACGAGCAGTACTTC.

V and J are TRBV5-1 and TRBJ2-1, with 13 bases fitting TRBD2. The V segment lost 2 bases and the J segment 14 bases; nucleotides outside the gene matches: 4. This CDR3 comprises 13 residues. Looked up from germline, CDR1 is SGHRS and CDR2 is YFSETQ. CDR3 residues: CASSFGLAGEKFF. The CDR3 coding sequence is TGCGCCAGCAGCTTCGGACTAGCGGGAGAAAAGTTCTTC.

The CDR3 DNA reads as TGCGCCAGCAGCCCCGGCTGGACAGGGGACGCCTACGAGCAGTACTTC. Translation: CASSPGWTGDAYEQYF. The V gene is TRBV4-3, the J gene TRBJ2-7; 9 bases align to TRBD1. The CDR3 is 16 amino acids. The V gene end was trimmed by 4 bases and the J gene end by 2 bases; junction bases not matched to a gene: 9. Germline V lookup: CDR1 LGHNA, CDR2 YSLEER.

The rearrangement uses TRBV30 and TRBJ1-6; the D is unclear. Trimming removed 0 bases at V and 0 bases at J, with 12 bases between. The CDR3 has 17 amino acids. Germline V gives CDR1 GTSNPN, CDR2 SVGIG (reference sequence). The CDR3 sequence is CAWSVRSGSSYNSPLHF. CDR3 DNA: TGTGCCTGGAGTGTTCGGTCAGGCAGCTCCTATAATTCACCCCTCCACTTT.

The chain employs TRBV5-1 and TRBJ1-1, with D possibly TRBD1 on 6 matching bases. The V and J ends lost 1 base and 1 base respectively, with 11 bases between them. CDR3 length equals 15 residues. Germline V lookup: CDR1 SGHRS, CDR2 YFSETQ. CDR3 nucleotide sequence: TGCGCCAGCAGCTTGTCGGCACAGGGGAACACTGAAGCTTTCTTT. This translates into CASSLSAQGNTEAFF. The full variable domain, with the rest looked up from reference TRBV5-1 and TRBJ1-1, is KAGVTQTPRYLIKTRGQQVTLSCSPISGHRSVSWYQQTPGQGLQFLFEYFSETQRNKGNFPGRFSGRQFSNSRSEMNVSTLELGDSALYLCASSLSAQGNTEAFFGQGTRLTVV.

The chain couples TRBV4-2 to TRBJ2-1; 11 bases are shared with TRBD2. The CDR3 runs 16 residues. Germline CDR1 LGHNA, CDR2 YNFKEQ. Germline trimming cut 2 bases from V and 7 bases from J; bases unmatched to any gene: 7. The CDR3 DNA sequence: TGTGCCAGCAGCCAACTTAGCGGGGGGGCGGAAAATGAGCAGTTCTTC. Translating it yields CASSQLSGGAENEQFF.

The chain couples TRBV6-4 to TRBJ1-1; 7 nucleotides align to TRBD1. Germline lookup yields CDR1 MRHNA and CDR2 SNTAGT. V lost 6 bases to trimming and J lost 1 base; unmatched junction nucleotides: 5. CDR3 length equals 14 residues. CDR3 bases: TGTGCCAGCAGGGCACAGGGGTGGAACACTGAAGCTTTCTTT. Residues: CASRAQGWNTEAFF.

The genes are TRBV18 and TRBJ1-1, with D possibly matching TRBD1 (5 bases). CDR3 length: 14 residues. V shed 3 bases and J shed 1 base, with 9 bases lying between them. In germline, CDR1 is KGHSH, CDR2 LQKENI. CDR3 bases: TGTGCCAGCTCACCCTCCGGGGGGAACACTGAAGCTTTCTTT. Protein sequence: CASSPSGGNTEAFF.

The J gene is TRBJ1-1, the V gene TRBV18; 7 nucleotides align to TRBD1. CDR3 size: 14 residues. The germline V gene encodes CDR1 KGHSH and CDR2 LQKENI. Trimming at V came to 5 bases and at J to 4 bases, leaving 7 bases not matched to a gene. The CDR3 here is CASSKGAGSTEAFF. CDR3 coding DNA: TGTGCCAGCTCAAAGGGGGCAGGATCCACTGAAGCTTTCTTT.

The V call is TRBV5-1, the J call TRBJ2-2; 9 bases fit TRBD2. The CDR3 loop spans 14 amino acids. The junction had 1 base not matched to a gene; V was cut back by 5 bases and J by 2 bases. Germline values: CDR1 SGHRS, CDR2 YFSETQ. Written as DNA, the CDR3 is TGCGCCAGCAGGACTAGCGGCAACACCGGGGAGCTGTTTTTT. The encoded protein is CASRTSGNTGELFF.